The rows below give T cell receptor beta chains drawn from one sample of a study of T cell repertoires in cytomegalovirus infection. TCRdb reanalysed the reads using MiXCR and keeps one entry per CDR3 protein. The sample includes approximately 730,000 distinct CDR3 sequences, around 29% seen only once; the top ten take approximately 14%. No antigen has been assigned to these receptors. The sequencing here drew on cultured CD8+ T cells from PBMCs, taken from culture after CMV antigen stimulation. The receptors derive from a human donor in good health (CMV status not recorded). Some clones in this sample may be carry-over from other donors' samples. Both conserved end residues are part of each CDR3. A D gene is named only where the DNA matches it firmly. Size values are once, few and many counts, or a class for expanded clones, and some rows have none.

clone size | J gene | V gene | D gene | CDR3 protein | CDR3 DNA
- | TRBJ2-1 | TRBV4-1 | TRBD2 | CASSQEDPLAGIYNEQFF | TGCGCCAGCAGCCAAGAGGATCCACTAGCGGGGATTTACAATGAGCAGTTCTTC
many | TRBJ2-4 | TRBV6-5 | TRBD1 | CASSYSPGQGSNIQYF | TGTGCCAGCAGTTACTCACCGGGACAGGGCTCGAACATTCAGTACTTC
few | TRBJ2-1 | TRBV27 | - | CASSVPGNEQFF | TGTGCCAGCAGCGTACCGGGCAATGAGCAGTTCTTC
- | TRBJ2-3 | TRBV7-7 | - | CASSLHGRSTDTQYF | TGTGCTAGCAGCTTACACGGGCGCAGCACAGATACGCAGTATTTT
many | TRBJ2-3 | TRBV27 | TRBD1 | CASSPQGAPPDTQYF | TGTGCCAGCAGTCCACAGGGGGCGCCCCCAGATACGCAGTATTTT
many | TRBJ2-1 | TRBV7-6 | - | CASSLREGFYNEQFF | TGTGCCAGCAGCTTAAGGGAAGGGTTCTACAATGAGCAGTTCTTC
few | TRBJ1-2 | TRBV14 | - | CASSQGAFYGYTF | TGTGCCAGCAGCCAAGGAGCCTTCTATGGCTACACCTTC
many | TRBJ2-5 | TRBV28 | - | CASRRGYQETQYF | TGTGCCAGCAGGAGGGGGTACCAAGAGACCCAGTACTTC
- | TRBJ2-3 | TRBV11-2 | - | CASSPVNADTQYF | TGTGCCAGCAGCCCGGTAAACGCAGATACGCAGTATTTT
few | TRBJ2-2 | TRBV7-9 | - | CASSYPENTGELFF | TGTGCCAGCAGCTACCCAGAGAACACCGGGGAGCTGTTTTTT
- | TRBJ1-1 | TRBV19 | - | CASSPDGWLGYTEAFF | TGTGCCAGTAGCCCTGATGGTTGGTTAGGGTACACTGAAGCTTTCTTT
- | TRBJ1-4 | TRBV19 | - | CASTLQGANEKLFF | TGTGCCAGTACCTTACAGGGAGCTAATGAAAAACTGTTTTTT
- | TRBJ1-5 | TRBV12-5 | TRBD1 | CASGTGGYSNQPQHF | TGTGCTAGTGGCACAGGGGGATATAGCAATCAGCCCCAGCATTTT
few | TRBJ2-4 | TRBV7-9 | TRBD2 | CATYSGGAKNIQYF | TGTGCCACCTACTCGGGGGGAGCCAAAAACATTCAGTACTTC
- | TRBJ1-3 | TRBV2 | - | CASKNVGGFSGNTIYF | TGTGCCAGCAAAAACGTAGGGGGTTTCTCTGGAAACACCATATATTTT
few | TRBJ2-7 | TRBV20-1 | TRBD1 | CSARDRDRSYEQYF | TGCAGTGCTAGAGATAGGGACAGGTCCTACGAGCAGTACTTC
many | TRBJ1-2 | TRBV7-9 | - | CASSLGQGINYGYTF | TGTGCCAGCAGCTTAGGGCAGGGAATCAACTATGGCTACACCTTC
many | TRBJ2-1 | TRBV7-2 | - | CASSLQIAEVQQFF | TGTGCCAGCAGCCTACAAATAGCAGAGGTGCAGCAGTTCTTC
- | TRBJ1-2 | TRBV9 | TRBD1 | CASSTPGQSNYGYTF | TGTGCCAGCAGCACACCGGGACAGTCTAACTATGGCTACACCTTC
few | TRBJ1-1 | TRBV11-3 | - | CASSFKDSTEAFF | TGTGCCAGCAGCTTCAAGGACAGCACTGAAGCTTTCTTT
- | TRBJ2-2 | TRBV6-5 | TRBD1 | CASSYSDRGTGELFF | TGTGCCAGCAGTTACTCGGACAGGGGCACCGGGGAGCTGTTTTTT
few | TRBJ1-1 | TRBV6-6 | - | CASSYSKRSNTEAFF | TGTGCCAGCAGTTACTCGAAACGGTCGAACACTGAAGCTTTCTTT
- | TRBJ2-7 | TRBV6-1 | - | CASSDDVYEQYF | TGTGCCAGCAGTGATGACGTCTACGAGCAGTACTTC
- | TRBJ2-2 | TRBV6-5 | - | CASSYSAILGTGELFF | TGTGCCAGCAGTTACTCGGCCATCCTGGGCACCGGGGAGCTGTTTTTT
- | TRBJ1-1 | TRBV12-5 | TRBD1 | CASGFTPARTGNTEAFF | TGTGCTAGTGGTTTCACACCAGCCAGGACAGGGAACACTGAAGCTTTCTTT
- | TRBJ1-1 | TRBV11-1 | - | CASSEIPSTEAFF | TGTGCCAGCAGCGAAATCCCTTCCACTGAAGCTTTCTTT
many | TRBJ2-1 | TRBV7-8 | - | CASSLEDAGRVYNEQFF | TGTGCCAGCAGCTTAGAAGACGCAGGGCGAGTCTACAATGAGCAGTTCTTC
few | TRBJ2-1 | TRBV7-8 | - | CASSRRGQRSYNEQFF | TGTGCCAGCAGCCGACGCGGGCAGCGCTCCTACAATGAGCAGTTCTTC
few | TRBJ1-2 | TRBV7-6 | - | CASSLGGEYGYTF | TGTGCCAGCAGCTTAGGCGGGGAGTATGGCTACACCTTC
few | TRBJ1-5 | TRBV6-6 | - | CASTETADSNQPQHF | TGTGCCAGCACCGAGACAGCGGATAGCAATCAGCCCCAGCATTTT